The 27 T cell receptor beta chains below come from one sample, sequenced in a study of T cell changes during pregnancy in multiple sclerosis. The repertoire was sequenced with immunoSEQ multiplex PCR; TCRdb's copy has only in-frame clones and lacks some. The sample includes about 47,000 clones, approximately 92% of them seen just once. The specimen comprised peripheral blood, sampled in the third trimester of pregnancy. These receptors were collected from a female donor with multiple sclerosis, enrolled in a pregnancy study.

In DNA form, the CDR3 reads TGTGCCAGCAGCCAGGACAGGGGCAATCAGCCCCAGCATTTT. Its translation is CASSQDRGNQPQHF. The J gene is TRBJ1-5, the V gene TRBV7-2; 8 bases are a match to TRBD1. Germline CDR1 is SGHTA and CDR2 is FQGNSA. This CDR3 is 14 amino acids long. Germline trimming cut 5 bases from V and 2 bases from J; bases unmatched to any gene: 2.

The rearrangement links TRBV28 to TRBJ1-4; possible D gene TRBD1, 5 bases. This CDR3 comprises 16 residues. Germline V CDR1 and CDR2: MDHEN, SYDVKM. The V end lost 10 bases, the J end lost 0 bases, and 18 bases lay between the germline ends. CDR3: CATTATVLATNEKLFF. The CDR3 DNA reads TGTGCCACTACGGCGACAGTTCTGGCAACTAATGAAAAACTGTTTTTT.

This clone was seen a few times. The chain couples TRBV14 to TRBJ2-7, with TRBD1 matching over 7 bases. With V trimmed by 4 bases and J by 3 bases, 0 bases remained unmatched. Per germline, CDR1 SGHDN and CDR2 FVKESK. CDR3 length equals 12 residues. This CDR3 is CASSRDSYEQYF. CDR3 sequence (DNA): TGTGCCAGCAGCCGGGACAGCTACGAGCAGTACTTC.

The genes are TRBV9 and TRBJ2-1; possibly TRBD2 for D (5 bases). The CDR3 spans 15 residues. Per germline, CDR1 SGDLS and CDR2 YYNGEE. The ends were cut back, 4 bases at V and 0 bases at J, with 11 bases in the middle. The CDR3 here is CASSPGGGSYNEQFF. The CDR3 DNA is TGTGCCAGCAGCCCCGGAGGAGGCTCCTACAATGAGCAGTTCTTC.

This chain uses TRBV5-1 with TRBJ2-5; TRBD2 is a possible D gene (6 bases). Germline values: CDR1 SGHRS, CDR2 YFSETQ. This CDR3 is built from 14 residues. The V and J ends lost 0 bases and 3 bases respectively, with 9 bases between them. Here the CDR3 DNA reads TGCGCCAGCAGCTTGGTTAGCGGCAAAGAGACCCAGTACTTC. Translated: CASSLVSGKETQYF. The full variable domain, completed using reference TRBV5-1 and TRBJ2-5, is KAGVTQTPRYLIKTRGQQVTLSCSPISGHRSVSWYQQTPGQGLQFLFEYFSETQRNKGNFPGRFSGRQFSNSRSEMNVSTLELGDSALYLCASSLVSGKETQYFGPGTRLLVL.

V usage is TRBV13 and J usage is TRBJ2-7, with TRBD2 matching 8 bases. Trimming at V came to 0 bases and at J to 7 bases, leaving 5 bases not matched to a gene. The CDR3 covers 14 residues. The germline V gene has CDR1 PRHDT and CDR2 FYEKMQ (reference sequence). CDR3 sequence reads: CASSLGLAEGEQYF. The CDR3 coding sequence is TGTGCCAGCAGCTTAGGACTAGCGGAGGGGGAGCAGTACTTC.

This clone was detected only a few times. V and J are TRBV6-1 and TRBJ1-1; possible D gene TRBD1, 5 bases. CDR1 is MNHNS and CDR2 is SASEGT in the germline V gene. Trimming removed 3 bases from V and 10 bases from J, with 15 bases in between. This CDR3 region has 13 residues. Written as DNA, the CDR3 is TGTGCCAGCAGTGAGGCGTCAGGGATTCGAGCTTTCTTT. Protein product: CASSEASGIRAFF.

This rearrangement joins TRBV7-2 to TRBJ2-3, with no clear D. Germline CDR1 and CDR2: SGHTA and FQGNSA. V lost 0 bases and J 3 bases, leaving 10 bases between the germline ends. The CDR3 is 15 residues long. CDR3 nucleotides: TGTGCCAGCAGCTTAGCAGTCGGTAATACAGATACGCAGTATTTT. Amino acid sequence: CASSLAVGNTDTQYF.

The rearrangement uses TRBV7-2 and TRBJ2-1, with a possible D match to TRBD1 (5 bases). CDR1 is SGHTA and CDR2 is FQGNSA in the germline V gene. The CDR3 runs to 13 residues. V was trimmed by 5 bases and J by 9 bases, leaving 14 bases between them. Written as DNA, the CDR3 is TGTGCCAGCAGCCAAGAGGTCCAGGGTGAGCAGTTCTTC. Amino acid sequence: CASSQEVQGEQFF.

V usage is TRBV9 and J usage is TRBJ2-1; D possibly corresponds to TRBD2 (6 bases). CDR1 and CDR2 (germline): SGDLS, YYNGEE. The V end was cut by 4 bases, the J end by 0 bases, with 14 bases between. The CDR3 is 16 residues long. As DNA, the CDR3 is TGTGCCAGCAGCCACCGTAGCGGTAGCTCCTACAATGAGCAGTTCTTC. Translating gives CASSHRSGSSYNEQFF.

The rearrangement links TRBV2 to TRBJ1-6; 7 bases line up with TRBD1. The germline V gene has CDR1 SNHLY and CDR2 FYNNEI. The CDR3 is 14 amino acids. Trimming took 9 bases from V and 9 from J; bases not matched to a gene: 11. The CDR3 DNA reads as TGTGCCAGTAGAGGGACAGCCGACACTTCACCCCTCCACTTT. It is translated as CASRGTADTSPLHF.

This sequence joins TRBV19 and TRBJ2-2; TRBD1 might be the D (6 bases). Germline V CDR1 and CDR2: LNHDA, SQIVND (reference sequence). The length of the CDR3 is 15 residues. Trimming removed 6 bases at V and 5 bases at J, with 16 bases between. This CDR3 is CASSHRQEITGELFF. CDR3 DNA sequence: TGTGCCAGTAGCCATCGACAGGAAATTACCGGGGAGCTGTTTTTT.

V and J are TRBV12-5 and TRBJ1-1; D may be TRBD1 (6 bases). The CDR3 covers 14 residues. Trimming left V 4 bases short and J 3 bases short, with 12 bases between. Germline CDR1 is LGHNT and CDR2 is FRNRAP. The CDR3 protein is CASGSRGLDTEAFF. The CDR3 nucleotides are TGTGCTAGTGGTTCCAGGGGTTTGGACACTGAAGCTTTCTTT. The variable domain in full, with the rest retrieved from reference TRBV12-5 and TRBJ1-1, is DARVTQTPRHKVTEMGQEVTMRCQPILGHNTVFWYRQTMMQGLELLAYFRNRAPLDDSGMPKDRFSAEMPDATLATLKIQPSEPRDSAVYFCASGSRGLDTEAFFGQGTRLTVV.

This rearrangement joins TRBV7-2 to TRBJ2-1; 10 bases align to TRBD2. CDR3 length: 17 residues. Germline assignment: CDR1 SGHTA and CDR2 FQGNSA. The J segment lost 3 bases and the V segment lost 4 bases, leaving 9 bases of the junction unmatched. Written as DNA, the CDR3 is TGTGCCAGCAGCTCGACTAGCGGGCCAGACCTCTACAATGAGCAGTTCTTC. It codes for CASSSTSGPDLYNEQFF. Using reference TRBV7-2 and TRBJ2-1 for the parts outside the CDR3, the full variable domain is GAGVSQSPSNKVTEKGKDVELRCDPISGHTALYWYRQSLGQGLEFLIYFQGNSAPDKSGLPSDRFSAERTGGSVSTLTIQRTQQEDSAVYLCASSSTSGPDLYNEQFFGPGTRLTVL.

The V call is TRBV7-9, the J call TRBJ1-1; weak D call: TRBD1 (5 bases). The CDR3 sequence is 14 residues long. V was pared by 5 bases and J by 1 base, with 11 bases between. Germline CDR1 and CDR2: SEHNR and FQNEAQ (reference sequence). CDR3 amino acids: CASSQGRANTEAFF. For the CDR3, the DNA is TGTGCCAGCAGCCAGGGCAGGGCGAACACTGAAGCTTTCTTT.

The chain carries TRBV12-2 and TRBJ1-2. TRBV12-2 is a documented pseudogene. The CDR3 sequence is 15 residues long. CDR3 DNA: TGTGCAAGTCCCCGCAAGGCCCCGGCGAGGTATGGCTACACCTTC. This translates into CASPRKAPARYGYTF.

The chain carries TRBV5-6 and TRBJ2-1; the match to TRBD1 covers 8 bases. V lost 1 base, J lost 0 bases, and 3 bases stayed unmatched. CDR1 SGHDT and CDR2 YYEEEE come from the germline V gene. CDR3 length equals 16 residues. The CDR3 DNA follows: TGTGCCAGCAGCTTGTGGACAGGGAGCTCCTACAATGAGCAGTTCTTC. Translated, it gives CASSLWTGSSYNEQFF.

The rearrangement links TRBV29-1 to TRBJ1-5, with D unresolved. Trimming cost V 2 bases and J 3 bases, with 8 bases left between them. CDR1 SQVTM and CDR2 ANQGSEA come from the germline V gene. There are 13 residues in the CDR3. CDR3 in DNA: TGCAGCGTTGAATTCGCGGTCAATCAGCCCCAGCATTTT. This translates into CSVEFAVNQPQHF.

This rearrangement joins TRBV19 to TRBJ2-1; 7 positions agree with TRBD2. This CDR3 is 15 amino acids long. Germline CDR1 is LNHDA and CDR2 is SQIVND (reference sequence). V shed 6 bases, J shed 0 bases, and the junction held 5 bases outside the gene matches. CDR3 residues: CASRPSGNSYNEQFF. CDR3 coding DNA: TGTGCCAGTAGACCAAGCGGGAACTCCTACAATGAGCAGTTCTTC.

For the CDR3, the DNA is TGTGCCATCAGTGACCATGCCCCGGGACAGGGTCTCTACGAGCAGTACTTC. This translates into CAISDHAPGQGLYEQYF. The V call is TRBV10-3, the J call TRBJ2-7; 9 nucleotides line up with TRBD1. The ends lost 3 bases at V and 3 bases at J; junction bases unmatched: 12. The CDR3 sequence is 17 residues long. Germline V gene data show CDR1 as ENHRY and CDR2 as SYGVKD.

This clone was seen just once. The V and J genes are TRBV5-1 and TRBJ2-2, with 7 bases identical to TRBD1. Germline CDR1 is SGHRS and CDR2 is YFSETQ. The CDR3 has 17 residues. With 0 bases clipped from V and 3 bases from J, the junction kept 8 bases outside the gene matches. For the CDR3, the DNA is TGCGCCAGCAGCTTGGTTTCGGACAGGTTCTACACCGGGGAGCTGTTTTTT. This codes for CASSLVSDRFYTGELFF. Filled out from reference TRBV5-1 and TRBJ2-2, the complete variable domain reads KAGVTQTPRYLIKTRGQQVTLSCSPISGHRSVSWYQQTPGQGLQFLFEYFSETQRNKGNFPGRFSGRQFSNSRSEMNVSTLELGDSALYLCASSLVSDRFYTGELFFGEGSRLTVL.

The sample holds a few counts of this clone. V usage is TRBV2 and J usage is TRBJ1-1, with D maybe TRBD1 (5 bases). V shed 7 bases and J shed 5 bases, with 14 bases lying between them. Per the germline V gene, CDR1 is SNHLY and CDR2 is FYNNEI. CDR3 length: 13 amino acids. In DNA form, the CDR3 reads TGTGCCAGCACCGAGGCGCGGGGGACTGAAGCTTTCTTT. Its protein product is CASTEARGTEAFF. Variable domain in full (rest from reference TRBV2 and TRBJ1-1): EPEVTQTPSHQVTQMGQEVILRCVPISNHLYFYWYRQILGQKVEFLVSFYNNEISEKSEIFDDQFSVERPDGSNFTLKIRSTKLEDSAMYFCASTEARGTEAFFGQGTRLTVV.

J is TRBJ2-7 and V is TRBV7-2; a possible D gene is TRBD1 (6 bases). Per germline, CDR1 SGHTA and CDR2 FQGNSA. The germline V and J ends were trimmed by 5 bases and 7 bases, with 18 bases remaining between them. This CDR3 spans 14 amino acids. CDR3 nucleotides: TGTGCCAGCAGCATCCCACAGGGTTCGGGAGAGCAGTACTTC. Encoded protein: CASSIPQGSGEQYF.

This chain uses TRBV18 with TRBJ1-1, with D tentatively TRBD1 (5 bases). The CDR3 spans 14 residues. Trimming removed 4 bases at V and 3 bases at J, with 12 bases between. Germline CDR1 reads KGHSH; CDR2 reads LQKENI. CDR3 sequence: CASSLQGVDTEAFF. CDR3 coding DNA: TGTGCCAGCTCACTCCAGGGTGTAGACACTGAAGCTTTCTTT.

The chain carries TRBV11-3 and TRBJ2-1; D perhaps matches TRBD2 (6 bases). The CDR3 sequence is 14 residues long. Trimming took off 1 base at V and 4 bases at J, with 8 bases between the two ends. Per the germline V gene, CDR1 is SGHNT and CDR2 is YENEEA. The CDR3 sequence is CASSLGAGYNEQFF. For the CDR3, the DNA is TGTGCCAGCAGCTTAGGGGCGGGGTACAATGAGCAGTTCTTC.

Only a few counts were recorded for this clone. V and J are TRBV2 and TRBJ2-7; 8 bases line up with TRBD1. Germline trimming cut 2 bases from V and 1 base from J; bases unmatched to any gene: 1. Germline CDR1 SNHLY, CDR2 FYNNEI. This CDR3 is 14 amino acids long. CDR3 nucleotides: TGTGCCAGCAGTGAACAGGGGGCATCCTACGAGCAGTACTTC. Residues: CASSEQGASYEQYF.

The chain couples TRBV25-1 to TRBJ1-1; no clear D gene. V lost 0 bases to trimming and J lost 3 bases, with 8 bases between them. The CDR3 sequence is 14 residues long. Per the germline V gene, CDR1 is MGHDK and CDR2 is SYGVNS. The CDR3 protein is CASSEYAGYTEAFF. The CDR3 region has the DNA TGTGCCAGCAGTGAATATGCAGGATACACTGAAGCTTTCTTT.